The 16 T cell receptor beta chains presented below share a single source sample, sequenced in a study of radiotherapy plus CTLA-4 blockade in lung cancer. Profiling relied on immunoSEQ multiplex PCR, and the TCRdb table lists in-frame clones only, not all of them. Here the sample spans some 90,000 clones, less than 90% being singletons. The material sequenced was peripheral blood, taken from a patient treated with radiotherapy plus ipilimumab. These receptors were collected from a human donor with non-small cell lung cancer who had stable disease on radiotherapy plus ipilimumab.

The V call is TRBV9, the J call TRBJ1-6, with 12 positions matching TRBD1. CDR3 length equals 15 residues. V was pared by 4 bases and J by 10 bases, with 6 bases of the junction left unmatched. The germline V gene encodes CDR1 SGDLS and CDR2 YYNGEE. Here the CDR3 reads CASSPRDRGLSPLHF. The CDR3 nucleotides are TGTGCCAGCAGCCCGCGGGACAGGGGGCTCTCACCCCTCCACTTT.

This clone was seen a single time. The chain employs TRBV5-4 and TRBJ1-4; the match to TRBD1 covers 7 bases. In germline, CDR1 is SGHNT, CDR2 YYREEE (reference sequence). This CDR3 is 15 amino acids long. V lost 4 bases and J lost 3; bases outside the gene matches: 6. CDR3 in amino acids: CASSRTGAANEKLFF. CDR3 DNA sequence: TGTGCCAGCAGCCGTACAGGGGCAGCTAATGAAAAACTGTTTTTT.

The chain combines TRBV6-5 with TRBJ1-3; tentatively, D is TRBD1 (5 bases). Trimming stripped 6 bases from V and 3 bases from J, with 9 bases between. This CDR3 has 13 amino acids. Germline V gives CDR1 MNHEY, CDR2 SVGAGI. The CDR3 coding sequence is TGTGCCAGCAGAAGGGGTGTTGGAAACACCATATATTTT. It specifies CASRRGVGNTIYF.

The V gene is TRBV30, the J gene TRBJ1-5, with D uncertain. The CDR3 runs to 14 residues. Germline CDR1 GTSNPN, CDR2 SVGIG (reference sequence). The V and J ends lost 0 bases and 6 bases respectively, with 12 bases between them. The chain's CDR3 is CAWSVGIRRQPQHF. In nucleotides, the CDR3 is TGTGCCTGGAGTGTAGGAATCCGGCGTCAGCCCCAGCATTTT.

This rearrangement joins TRBV6-1 to TRBJ2-7; TRBD1 matches at 10 bases. This CDR3 is 16 amino acids long. Germline values: CDR1 MNHNS, CDR2 SASEGT. J lost 1 base, V lost 1 base, and 4 bases had no gene match. The CDR3 loop reads CASSEVWGQGSYEQYF. Written as DNA, the CDR3 is TGTGCCAGCAGTGAAGTGTGGGGACAGGGGTCCTACGAGCAGTACTTC.

This clone has a single count. J is TRBJ2-2 and V is TRBV5-1; possibly TRBD1 for D (5 bases). Germline V gives CDR1 SGHRS, CDR2 YFSETQ. The CDR3 is 16 residues long. V was pared by 2 bases and J by 4 bases, with 15 bases between. CDR3 nucleotide sequence: TGCGCCAGCAGCTTCTCAGGGTCTCTAAGCACCGGGGAGCTGTTTTTT. Residues: CASSFSGSLSTGELFF.

The chain has TRBV28 and TRBJ2-1; 8 nucleotides match TRBD1. Germline CDR1 reads MDHEN; CDR2 reads SYDVKM. The ends lost 5 bases at V and 4 bases at J; junction bases unmatched: 10. The CDR3 spans 16 residues. The CDR3 here is CASSEGDRLLYNEQFF. CDR3 DNA: TGTGCCAGCAGTGAGGGGGACAGGCTGCTTTACAATGAGCAGTTCTTC.

As concerns this clone: The same CDR3 can be traced to other DNA sequences in this sample. The chain recombines TRBV7-2 with TRBJ1-1, with 8 bases aligning to TRBD1. Per germline, CDR1 SGHTA and CDR2 FQGNSA. Germline trimming cut 1 base from V and 1 base from J; bases unmatched to any gene: 2. This CDR3 has 15 amino acids. This CDR3 is CASSLGDRRNTEAFF. In DNA, the CDR3 is TGTGCCAGCAGCTTAGGGGACAGGCGGAACACTGAAGCTTTCTTT.

The CDR3 is CASSEVRKPNTEAFF. CDR3 DNA: TGTGCCAGCAGTGAAGTAAGGAAGCCGAACACTGAAGCTTTCTTT. The chain recombines TRBV6-1 with TRBJ1-1; unclear D gene. V lost 1 base and J lost 1, with 10 bases in between. The germline gives CDR1 MNHNS, CDR2 SASEGT. The CDR3 runs to 15 residues.

This rearrangement joins TRBV18 to TRBJ1-2, with D possibly TRBD1 on 6 matching bases. V lost 5 bases and J lost 9, with 19 bases in between. Germline CDR1 reads KGHSH; CDR2 reads LQKENI. There are 14 residues in the CDR3. CDR3 protein: CASSNDRTSRSYTF. In DNA form, the CDR3 reads TGTGCCAGCTCAAACGACAGGACCTCTCGGAGCTACACCTTC.

V usage is TRBV6-5 and J usage is TRBJ1-3; 7 positions match TRBD1. Germline CDR1 is MNHEY and CDR2 is SVGAGI. The CDR3 has 15 amino acids. The trim removed 7 bases at V and 3 bases at J, leaving 9 bases unmatched. The CDR3 nucleotides read TGTGCCAGCATCGCCCCGACAGGGCTTGGAAACACCATATATTTT. Protein: CASIAPTGLGNTIYF.

The J gene is TRBJ1-2, the V gene TRBV19, with 11 nucleotides matching TRBD1. The CDR3 covers 15 residues. After removal of 5 bases from V and 7 bases from J, the junction contained 9 bases not matched to a gene. The germline V gene encodes CDR1 LNHDA and CDR2 SQIVND (reference sequence). The CDR3 is CASSSDRGRMTGYTF. For the CDR3, the DNA is TGTGCCAGTAGTTCGGACAGGGGGCGTATGACTGGCTACACCTTC.

This clone was found once. The chain links TRBV5-1 to TRBJ1-1, with 8 positions matching TRBD1. V was clipped by 5 bases and J by 1 base; unmatched bases: 13. The CDR3 is 17 amino acids. CDR1 and CDR2 (germline): SGHRS, YFSETQ. CDR3 bases: TGCGCCAGCAGAGAAAGACAGGGGTCCGGCGCGAACACTGAAGCTTTCTTT. Amino acids: CASRERQGSGANTEAFF.

The table lists this clone with a count of one. J is TRBJ1-3 and V is TRBV9; the D is unclear. The CDR3 consists of 14 residues. CDR1 SGDLS and CDR2 YYNGEE come from the germline V gene. Between the trimmed V and J ends, which lost 2 bases and 1 base, there was a span of 7 bases. Written as DNA, the CDR3 is TGTGCCAGCAGCGTCACCGGTTCTGGAAACACCATATATTTT. It translates to CASSVTGSGNTIYF. Together with reference TRBV9 and TRBJ1-3, the CDR3 gives the full variable domain: DSGVTQTPKHLITATGQRVTLRCSPRSGDLSVYWYQQSLDQGLQFLIQYYNGEERAKGNILERFSAQQFPDLHSELNLSSLELGDSALYFCASSVTGSGNTIYFGEGSWLTVV.

The CDR3 protein is CASSSGQKLNYGYTF. Written as DNA, the CDR3 is TGTGCCAGCAGCTCCGGACAGAAGTTGAACTATGGCTACACCTTC. J is TRBJ1-2 and V is TRBV7-3, with D perhaps TRBD1 (6 bases). The CDR3 totals 15 residues. Trimming took 4 bases from V and 2 from J, leaving 14 bases between them. In germline, CDR1 is SGHTA, CDR2 FQGTGA.

This sequence joins TRBV28 and TRBJ2-7; D remains ambiguous. Germline CDR1 and CDR2: MDHEN and SYDVKM. The CDR3 is 13 amino acids. V dropped 8 bases and J dropped 6 bases, with 17 bases sitting between them. The CDR3 sequence is CASSETRVREQYF. The CDR3 DNA follows: TGTGCCAGCTCGGAAACGAGAGTACGCGAGCAGTACTTC.